One and the same sample provided the 17 T cell receptor beta chains below, sequenced in a study of T cell clones after liver transplantation. The table came from immunoSEQ multiplex PCR; TCRdb's copy has only in-frame clones and leaves some out. This repertoire shows 99,000 or so clones, approximately 78% found once; its top ten account for 0.99%. Source: CD4+ T cells from blood, taken before liver transplant. These TCRs come from a human donor who received a liver transplant.

This chain joins TRBV30 and TRBJ2-7, with TRBD1 identical over 10 bases. After removal of 6 bases from V and 3 bases from J, the junction contained 5 bases not matched to a gene. This CDR3 has 13 residues. Per the germline V gene, CDR1 is GTSNPN and CDR2 is SVGIG (reference sequence). Here the CDR3 reads CACPGQGVYEQYF. The CDR3 nucleotides are TGTGCCTGCCCAGGACAGGGGGTCTACGAGCAGTACTTC. The variable domain in full, with the rest retrieved from reference TRBV30 and TRBJ2-7, is SQTIHQWPATLVQPVGSPLSLECTVEGTSNPNLYWYRQAAGRGLQLLFYSVGIGQISSEVPQNLSASRPQDRQFILSSKKLLLSDSGFYLCACPGQGVYEQYFGPGTRLTVT.

This rearrangement joins TRBV5-1 to TRBJ2-6; no clear D. The V end was cut by 0 bases, the J end by 0 bases, with 7 bases between. From germline, CDR1 is SGHRS and CDR2 YFSETQ. This CDR3 is 16 amino acids long. The CDR3 DNA is TGCGCCAGCAGCTTGGGACACTCCTCTGGGGCCAACGTCCTGACTTTC. It encodes CASSLGHSSGANVLTF. Full variable domain (rest looked up from reference TRBV5-1 and TRBJ2-6): KAGVTQTPRYLIKTRGQQVTLSCSPISGHRSVSWYQQTPGQGLQFLFEYFSETQRNKGNFPGRFSGRQFSNSRSEMNVSTLELGDSALYLCASSLGHSSGANVLTFGAGSRLTVL.

The chain recombines TRBV19 with TRBJ2-2; 11 nucleotides line up with TRBD2. V shed 5 bases and J 3 bases; nucleotides not matched to a gene: 5. Germline CDR1 reads LNHDA; CDR2 reads SQIVND (reference sequence). This CDR3 region has 16 residues. The CDR3 DNA reads as TGTGCCAGTAGTTTAGCGGGAGGGCCCTACACCGGGGAGCTGTTTTTT. It codes for CASSLAGGPYTGELFF. The whole variable domain, remainder taken from reference TRBV19 and TRBJ2-2, is DGGITQSPKYLFRKEGQNVTLSCEQNLNHDAMYWYRQDPGQGLRLIYYSQIVNDFQKGDIAEGYSVSREKKESFPLTVTSAQKNPTAFYLCASSLAGGPYTGELFFGEGSRLTVL.

The chain is built from TRBV5-1 and TRBJ1-4; D unclear. The germline V gene has CDR1 SGHRS and CDR2 YFSETQ. The CDR3 loop spans 15 amino acids. The V and J ends lost 4 bases and 4 bases respectively, with 14 bases between them. CDR3 sequence (DNA): TGCGCCAGCAGCCCGACTGGACCCTTTAATGAAAAACTGTTTTTT. This codes for CASSPTGPFNEKLFF.

V gene TRBV27 combines with J gene TRBJ1-1; D unclear. The CDR3 runs to 15 residues. Trimming left V 2 bases short and J 2 bases short, with 12 bases between. Germline CDR1 MNHEY, CDR2 SMNVEV (reference sequence). CDR3 in DNA: TGTGCCAGCAGTTTAGGCTCGGCAGTCAACACTGAAGCTTTCTTT. Translated: CASSLGSAVNTEAFF.

The chain recombines TRBV5-6 with TRBJ1-2; 7 bases agree with TRBD1. The germline V gene encodes CDR1 SGHDT and CDR2 YYEEEE. This CDR3 spans 14 amino acids. Losses at the gene ends were 5 bases for V and 3 bases for J; bases not matched to a gene: 7. The CDR3 here is CASSLAQGDYGYTF. CDR3 nucleotide sequence: TGTGCCAGCAGTCTAGCCCAGGGGGACTATGGCTACACCTTC.

CDR3 sequence reads: CASSQDWEEGYTF. CDR3 sequence (DNA): TGTGCCAGCAGCCAAGATTGGGAGGAGGGCTACACCTTC. This chain uses TRBV4-2 with TRBJ1-2; D gene unclear. The CDR3 runs 13 residues. V was cut by 0 bases and J by 8 bases, with 10 bases left in between. CDR1 LGHNA and CDR2 YNFKEQ come from the germline V gene.

This clone appeared once. The gene calls are TRBV5-4 and TRBJ1-2, with no clear D. CDR1 and CDR2 from the germline V gene are SGHNT and YYREEE (reference sequence). The CDR3 loop spans 14 amino acids. The V and J ends lost 4 bases and 2 bases respectively, with 12 bases between them. The CDR3 sequence: CASSTVDLNYGYTF. The CDR3 DNA sequence: TGTGCCAGCAGCACGGTGGATTTAAACTATGGCTACACCTTC.

The CDR3 sequence is CASGLGFGELFF. CDR3 DNA sequence: TGTGCTAGTGGTTTGGGGTTTGGGGAGCTGTTTTTT. The chain couples TRBV12-5 to TRBJ2-2; D call uncertain. With 1 base removed from V and 8 bases from J, the gap between germline ends came to 5 bases. Germline CDR1 is LGHNT and CDR2 is FRNRAP. The CDR3 sequence is 12 residues long.

This sequence joins TRBV18 and TRBJ1-1; D is unclear. V dropped 4 bases and J dropped 1 base, with 7 bases sitting between them. Germline CDR1 and CDR2: KGHSH and LQKENI. The length of the CDR3 is 13 residues. Written as DNA, the CDR3 is TGTGCCAGCTCACTTTCAGCGAACACTGAAGCTTTCTTT. This codes for CASSLSANTEAFF.

The chain has TRBV5-4 and TRBJ2-1, with D maybe TRBD2 (5 bases). Germline CDR1 is SGHNT and CDR2 is YYREEE (reference sequence). The CDR3 has 16 amino acids. V was shortened by 4 bases and J by 0 bases, with 14 bases between the two germline ends. The CDR3: CASSLGGTNSYNEQFF. The CDR3 DNA reads TGTGCCAGCAGCCTAGGAGGCACGAACTCCTACAATGAGCAGTTCTTC.

This chain connects TRBV4-2 to TRBJ1-1; no firm D call. V lost 4 bases to trimming and J lost 1 base, with 7 bases between them. The germline CDR1 and CDR2 sequences are LGHNA and YNFKEQ. The CDR3 covers 13 residues. In DNA, the CDR3 is TGTGCCAGCAGCCCAGCAGGGAACACTGAAGCTTTCTTT. Protein product: CASSPAGNTEAFF.

The chain links TRBV7-8 to TRBJ2-1, with D possibly matching TRBD1 (5 bases). This CDR3 is built from 14 residues. The germline gives CDR1 SGHVS, CDR2 FQNEAQ. V lost 0 bases and J 6 bases, leaving 9 bases between the germline ends. In DNA, the CDR3 is TGTGCCAGCAGCTTAGCGCGGCAGGGCAATGAGCAGTTCTTC. It yields the protein CASSLARQGNEQFF.

The CDR3 DNA is TGTGCCAGCAGCGCCCCGACAGGGGGAAACTATGGCTACACCTTC. Amino acid sequence: CASSAPTGGNYGYTF. The chain couples TRBV11-2 to TRBJ1-2; 9 nucleotides line up with TRBD1. V lost 5 bases, J lost 2 bases, and 6 bases stayed unmatched. The CDR3 consists of 15 residues. Germline V gives CDR1 SGHAT, CDR2 FQNNGV.

The chain joins TRBV4-3 to TRBJ1-1; D is ambiguous. CDR3 length: 14 residues. Germline loops: CDR1 LGHNA, CDR2 YSLEER. V was cut by 4 bases and J by 1 base, with 10 bases left in between. The CDR3 sequence: CASSRTTANTEAFF. Here the CDR3 DNA reads TGCGCCAGCAGCCGTACTACAGCGAACACTGAAGCTTTCTTT.

This clone appeared a single time. The rearrangement joins TRBV6-1 to TRBJ2-7; a possible D gene is TRBD1 (6 bases). V was shortened by 10 bases and J by 0 bases, with 19 bases between the two germline ends. Germline lookup yields CDR1 MNHNS and CDR2 SASEGT. The CDR3 extends over 15 amino acids. The CDR3 DNA sequence: TGTGCCACAATTGGGGGCCTTTCCGGCTCCTACGAGCAGTACTTC. Amino acids: CATIGGLSGSYEQYF.

With regard to this clone: At one end, the junction sequence differs from germline, possibly due to a read error. The chain employs TRBV5-1 and TRBJ1-1; D is perhaps TRBD1 (6 bases). Germline CDR1 SGHRS, CDR2 YFSETQ. The CDR3 is 17 residues long. The CDR3 here is CASSLGHTITSNTEAFF. The CDR3 bases are TGCGCCAGCAGTTTGGGACATACTATTACCTCGAACACTGAAGCTTTCTTT.